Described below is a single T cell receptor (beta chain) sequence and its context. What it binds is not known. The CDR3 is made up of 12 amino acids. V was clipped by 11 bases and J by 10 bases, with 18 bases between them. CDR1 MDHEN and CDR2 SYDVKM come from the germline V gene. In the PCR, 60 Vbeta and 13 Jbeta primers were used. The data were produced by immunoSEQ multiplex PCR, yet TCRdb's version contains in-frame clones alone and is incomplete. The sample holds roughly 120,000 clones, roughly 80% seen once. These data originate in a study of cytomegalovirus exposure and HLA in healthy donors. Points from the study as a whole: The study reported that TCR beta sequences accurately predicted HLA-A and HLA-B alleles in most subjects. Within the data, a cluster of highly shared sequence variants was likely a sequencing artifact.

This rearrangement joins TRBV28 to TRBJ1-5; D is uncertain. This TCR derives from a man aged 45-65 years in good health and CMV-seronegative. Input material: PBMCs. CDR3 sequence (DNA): TGTGCCGTTCAAGGGAGTTCTCAACCCCAGCATTTT. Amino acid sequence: CAVQGSSQPQHF.